This T cell receptor (beta chain) was recorded in a study of cytomegalovirus exposure and HLA in healthy donors. The length of the CDR3 is 13 residues. V lost 8 bases, J lost 5 bases, and 13 bases lay in between. Looked up from germline, CDR1 is ENHRY and CDR2 is SYGVKD. General study points: The classifier, whose performance was assessed in both the original and validation cohorts, reportedly diagnosed cytomegalovirus status with high specificity and sensitivity.

This clone was seen a few times. The target antigen is unknown. Both 60 Vbeta primers and 13 Jbeta primers went into the PCR. Only in-frame clones appear in the TCRdb table, and some are missing; sequencing was by immunoSEQ multiplex PCR. The sample holds 100,000 to 120,000 clones, 60% to 85% seen once. The receptor was derived from a woman aged 55-69 years in good health and CMV-seropositive. Sequences were obtained from PBMCs. The rearrangement joins TRBV10-3 to TRBJ2-1; possible D gene TRBD1, 6 bases. The CDR3 nucleotides read TGTGCCATCCAGGGGACGAACCACAATGAGCAGTTCTTC. Its translation is CAIQGTNHNEQFF.